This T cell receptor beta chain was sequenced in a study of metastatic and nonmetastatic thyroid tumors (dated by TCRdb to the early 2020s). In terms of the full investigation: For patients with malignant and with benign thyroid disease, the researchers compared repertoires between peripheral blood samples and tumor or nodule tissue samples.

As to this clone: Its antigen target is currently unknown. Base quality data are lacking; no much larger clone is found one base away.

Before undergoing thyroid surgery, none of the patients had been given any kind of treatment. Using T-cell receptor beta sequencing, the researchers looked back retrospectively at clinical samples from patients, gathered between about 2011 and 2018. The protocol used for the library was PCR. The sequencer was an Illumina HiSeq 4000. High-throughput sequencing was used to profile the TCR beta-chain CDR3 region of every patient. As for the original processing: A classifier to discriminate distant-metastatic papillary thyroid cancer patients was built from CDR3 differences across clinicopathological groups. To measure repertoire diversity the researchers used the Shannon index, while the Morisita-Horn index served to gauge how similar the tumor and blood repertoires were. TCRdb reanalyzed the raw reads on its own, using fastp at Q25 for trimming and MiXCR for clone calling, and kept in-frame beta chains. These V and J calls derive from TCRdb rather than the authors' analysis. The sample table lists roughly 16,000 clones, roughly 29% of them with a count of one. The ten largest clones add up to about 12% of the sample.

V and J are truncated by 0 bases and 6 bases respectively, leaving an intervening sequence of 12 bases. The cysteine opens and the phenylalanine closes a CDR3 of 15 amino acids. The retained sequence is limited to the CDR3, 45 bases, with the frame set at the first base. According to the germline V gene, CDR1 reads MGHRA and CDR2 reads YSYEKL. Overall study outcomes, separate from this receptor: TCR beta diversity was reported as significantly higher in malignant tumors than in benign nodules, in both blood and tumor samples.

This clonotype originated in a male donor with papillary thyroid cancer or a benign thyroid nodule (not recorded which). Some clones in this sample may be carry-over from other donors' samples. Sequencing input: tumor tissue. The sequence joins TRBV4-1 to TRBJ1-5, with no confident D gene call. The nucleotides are TGCGCCAGCAGCCAAGATGGGCGTTACACTCAGCCCCAGCATTTT. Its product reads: CASSQDGRYTQPQHF.